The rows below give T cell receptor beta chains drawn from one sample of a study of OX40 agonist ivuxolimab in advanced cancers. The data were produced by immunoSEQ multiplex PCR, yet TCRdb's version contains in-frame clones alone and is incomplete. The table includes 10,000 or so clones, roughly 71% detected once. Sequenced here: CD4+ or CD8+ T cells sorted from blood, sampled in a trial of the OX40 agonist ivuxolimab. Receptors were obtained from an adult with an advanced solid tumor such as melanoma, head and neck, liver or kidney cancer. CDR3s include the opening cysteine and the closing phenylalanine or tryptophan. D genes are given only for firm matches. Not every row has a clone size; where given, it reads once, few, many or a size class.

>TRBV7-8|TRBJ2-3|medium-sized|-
TGTGCCAGCACCTCGGGACTGTATCAGAGGTCAGATACGCAGTATTTT
CASTSGLYQRSDTQYF
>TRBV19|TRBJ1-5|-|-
TGTGCCAGTAGTATAGATCGTGGCAGGGGCAATCAGCCCCAGCATTTT
CASSIDRGRGNQPQHF
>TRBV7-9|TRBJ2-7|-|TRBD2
TGTGCCAGCAGCGGAGGGACTAGCGGCGAGACCTACGAGCAGTACTTC
CASSGGTSGETYEQYF
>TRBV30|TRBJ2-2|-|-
TGTGCCTGGATGAGAGGATCCGGGGAGCTGTTTTTT
CAWMRGSGELFF
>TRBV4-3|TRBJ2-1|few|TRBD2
TGCGCCAGCAGCCTTAGGACTAGCGTCAAGAATGAGCAGTTCTTC
CASSLRTSVKNEQFF
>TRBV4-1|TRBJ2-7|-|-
TGCGCCAGCAGCCCTACCTCCAAGAAGGGTTACGAGCAGTACTTC
CASSPTSKKGYEQYF
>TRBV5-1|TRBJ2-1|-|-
TGCGCCAGCAGCTTGGTCGGGTATGAAGGCAATGAGCAGTTCTTC
CASSLVGYEGNEQFF
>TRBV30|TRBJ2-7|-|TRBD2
TGTGCCTGGAGGAGGACTAGCGGAGTCGAGCAGTACTTC
CAWRRTSGVEQYF
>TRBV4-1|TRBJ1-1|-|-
TGCGCCAGCAGCCAAGAGCGAATCCTGAACACTGAAGCTTTCTTT
CASSQERILNTEAFF
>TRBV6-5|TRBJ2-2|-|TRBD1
TGTGCCAGCAGTACACAGGGGACCGGGGAGCTGTTTTTT
CASSTQGTGELFF
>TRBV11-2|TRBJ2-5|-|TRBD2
TGTGCCAGCAGCGCGGGACTAGCGGGAGAAGAGACCCAGTACTTC
CASSAGLAGEETQYF
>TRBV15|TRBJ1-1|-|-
TGTGCCACCAGCAGAGTAAGGGTGTGGGATGGTACTGAAGCTTTCTTT
CATSRVRVWDGTEAFF
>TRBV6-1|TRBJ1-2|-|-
TGTGCCAGCAGTGATCCAGCAAGCGGAGACTATGGCTACACCTTC
CASSDPASGDYGYTF
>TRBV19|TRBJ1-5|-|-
TGTGCCAGTAGTATCCGAAATCAGCCCCAGCATTTT
CASSIRNQPQHF
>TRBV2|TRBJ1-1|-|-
TGTGCCAGCAGTGAGGGACTCGCCGAGGCTTTCTTT
CASSEGLAEAFF
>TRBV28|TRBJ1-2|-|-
TGTGCCAGCAGTTTTCCCCATACAGGCGGACCTTATGGCTACACCTTC
CASSFPHTGGPYGYTF
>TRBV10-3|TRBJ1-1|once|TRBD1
TGTGCCATCAGTGGAGACAGGGGAATGAACACTGAAGCTTTCTTT
CAISGDRGMNTEAFF
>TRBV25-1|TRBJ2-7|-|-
TGTGCCAGCAGTCCAATGCCTCCAGATACCAACGGTGGATACTTC
CASSPMPPDTNGGYF
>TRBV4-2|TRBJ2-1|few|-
TGTGCCAGCAGCCAAGATCTCGCAGCACCGAGCTCCTACAATGAGCAGTTCTTC
CASSQDLAAPSSYNEQFF
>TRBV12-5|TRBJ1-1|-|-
TGTGCTAGTGGTTTGGGACCAAACACTGAAGCTTTCTTT
CASGLGPNTEAFF
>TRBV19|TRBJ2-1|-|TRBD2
TGTGCCACCCGAGGGACTAGCGGGAGCTTATCCTACAATGAGCAGTTCTTC
CATRGTSGSLSYNEQFF
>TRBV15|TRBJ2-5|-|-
TGTGCCACCAGCAGAGATGGGGCGGAGCAAGAGACCCAGTACTTC
CATSRDGAEQETQYF
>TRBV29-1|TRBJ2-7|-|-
TGCAGCGTTGCCGGTGGTAGCTCCTACGAGCAGTACTTC
CSVAGGSSYEQYF
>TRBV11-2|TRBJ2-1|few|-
TGTGCCAGCAGCTTAGTTGGCACCAGTCTGGCTTTGGGTGATGAGCAGTTCTTC
CASSLVGTSLALGDEQFF
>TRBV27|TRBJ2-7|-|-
TGTGCCAGCAGTACCCTGACGGGGTCCTCCTACGAGCAGTACTTC
CASSTLTGSSYEQYF
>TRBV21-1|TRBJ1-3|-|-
TGTGCCAGCAGCAGTACTCCTGGAAACACCATATATTTT
CASSSTPGNTIYF
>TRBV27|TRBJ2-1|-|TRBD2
TGTGCCAGCAGTTTAAAGAAGGCGGGGGGGCTCAACAATGAGCAGTTCTTC
CASSLKKAGGLNNEQFF
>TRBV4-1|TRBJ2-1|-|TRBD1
TGCGCCAGCAGCGGACAGGGGGAATTAGGCAATGAGCAGTTCTTC
CASSGQGELGNEQFF
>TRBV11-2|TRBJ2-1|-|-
TGCGCCAGCAGCTCCGGGATTACAGCGATGTCTTTCCACAATGAGCAGTTCTTC
CASSSGITAMSFHNEQFF
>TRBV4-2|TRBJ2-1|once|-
TGTGCCAGCAGCCAAGAGGCAGGATTAAACAATGAGCAGTTCTTC
CASSQEAGLNNEQFF
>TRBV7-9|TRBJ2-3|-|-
TGTGCCAGCCTATCATTAGATACGCAGTATTTT
CASLSLDTQYF
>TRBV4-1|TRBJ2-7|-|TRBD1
TGCGCCAGCAGCCTTGTCCGGGACAGCCCCCTCGAGCAGTACTTC
CASSLVRDSPLEQYF
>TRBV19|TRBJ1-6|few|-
TGTGCCAGTAGTTGGACAGATAATTCACCCCTCCACTTT
CASSWTDNSPLHF
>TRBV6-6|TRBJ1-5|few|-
TGTGCCAGCAGTGACGGTTGGAATCAGCCCCAGCATTTT
CASSDGWNQPQHF
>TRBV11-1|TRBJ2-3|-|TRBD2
TGTGCCAGCAGCTCTAGCGGAGTGGGGGATACGCAGTATTTT
CASSSSGVGDTQYF
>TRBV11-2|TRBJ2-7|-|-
TGTGCCAGCAGTGCGTCCTACGAGCAGTACTTC
CASSASYEQYF
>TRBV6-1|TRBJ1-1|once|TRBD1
TGTGCCAGCAGTGGACAGGGGGCGGGTTTCTTT
CASSGQGAGFF
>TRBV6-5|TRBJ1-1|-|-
TGTGCCAGCAAGGGACCGGGCACTGAAGCTTTCTTT
CASKGPGTEAFF
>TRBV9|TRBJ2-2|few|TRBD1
TGTGCCAGCAGCGTCCCGAGACAGGGAATAAACACCGGGGAGCTGTTTTTT
CASSVPRQGINTGELFF
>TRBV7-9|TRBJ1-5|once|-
TGTGCCAGCAGCTCACAGGGTTATCAGCCCCAGCATTTT
CASSSQGYQPQHF
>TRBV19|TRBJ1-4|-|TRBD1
TGTGCCAGTAGTGCCTACGACAGGGCGGTAGGTGAAAAACTGTTTTTT
CASSAYDRAVGEKLFF
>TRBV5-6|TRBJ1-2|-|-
TGTGCCAGCAGCCCGTGGGACACGGAGTACGATGGCTACACCTTC
CASSPWDTEYDGYTF
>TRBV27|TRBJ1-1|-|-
TGTGCCAGCAGCCCCCTTGACCCTTTAGTACCTGAAGCTTTCTTT
CASSPLDPLVPEAFF
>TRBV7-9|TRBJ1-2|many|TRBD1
TGTGCCAGCAGCTCCCTCCAGTCCTCAGGGGGGGACGGAGGAGTCTACACCTTC
CASSSLQSSGGDGGVYTF